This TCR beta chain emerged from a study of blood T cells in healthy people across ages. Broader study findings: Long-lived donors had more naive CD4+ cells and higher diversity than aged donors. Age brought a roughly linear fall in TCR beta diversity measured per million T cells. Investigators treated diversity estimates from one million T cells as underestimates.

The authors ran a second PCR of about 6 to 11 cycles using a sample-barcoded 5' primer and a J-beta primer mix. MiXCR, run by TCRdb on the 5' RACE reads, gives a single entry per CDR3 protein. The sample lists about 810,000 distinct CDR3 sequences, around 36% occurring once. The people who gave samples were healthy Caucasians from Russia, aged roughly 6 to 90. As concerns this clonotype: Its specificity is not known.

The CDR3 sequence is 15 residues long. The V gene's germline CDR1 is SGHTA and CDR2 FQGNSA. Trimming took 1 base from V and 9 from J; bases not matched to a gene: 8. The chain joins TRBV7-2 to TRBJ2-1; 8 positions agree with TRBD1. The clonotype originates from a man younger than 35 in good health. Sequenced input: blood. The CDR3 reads CASSLVDRTGPEQFF. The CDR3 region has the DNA TGTGCCAGCAGCTTAGTGGACCGGACAGGGCCTGAGCAGTTCTTC. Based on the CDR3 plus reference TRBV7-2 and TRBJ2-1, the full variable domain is GAGVSQSPSNKVTEKGKDVELRCDPISGHTALYWYRQSLGQGLEFLIYFQGNSAPDKSGLPSDRFSAERTGGSVSTLTIQRTQQEDSAVYLCASSLVDRTGPEQFFGPGTRLTVL.